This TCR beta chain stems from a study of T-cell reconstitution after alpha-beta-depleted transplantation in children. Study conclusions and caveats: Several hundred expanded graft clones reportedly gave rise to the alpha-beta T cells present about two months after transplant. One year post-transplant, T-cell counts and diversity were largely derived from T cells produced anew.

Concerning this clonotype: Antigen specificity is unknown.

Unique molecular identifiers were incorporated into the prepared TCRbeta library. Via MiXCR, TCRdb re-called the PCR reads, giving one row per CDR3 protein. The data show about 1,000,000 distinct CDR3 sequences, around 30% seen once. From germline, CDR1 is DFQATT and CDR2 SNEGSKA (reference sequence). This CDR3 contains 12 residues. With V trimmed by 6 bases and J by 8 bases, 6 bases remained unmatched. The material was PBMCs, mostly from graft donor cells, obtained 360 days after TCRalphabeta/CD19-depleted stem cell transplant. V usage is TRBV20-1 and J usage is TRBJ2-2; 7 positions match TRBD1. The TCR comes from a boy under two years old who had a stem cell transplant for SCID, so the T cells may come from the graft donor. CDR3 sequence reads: CSAYRGVGELFF. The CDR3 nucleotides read TGCAGTGCCTACAGGGGTGTGGGGGAGCTGTTTTTT.